The entry below gives a single T cell receptor beta chain sequence along with its context. This sample stems from a study of blood T cell repertoires in COVID-19. Looking at the study overall: Italy, Spain and the United States were the sources of the convalescent and acute COVID-19 samples. PBMCs, B-cell-depleted T cells, or T cells were the source of the cDNA or gDNA that made up the material.

Authors' methods: Nucleated cell number was recorded as an estimate derived from reference gene primer amplification. Measured with immunoSEQ multiplex PCR; TCRdb has only the in-frame clones, and not every one. V and J calls and clone size are those listed in that table; D and trimming were worked out from the DNA. The data contain about 96,000 clones, less than 85% of them singletons. CDR3 length equals 16 residues. Trimming took 4 bases from V and 0 from J, leaving 13 bases between them. Germline CDR1 is LGHDT and CDR2 is YNNKEL (reference sequence). The TCR comes from a woman in her sixties or seventies with acute or convalescent COVID-19. Sequencing was done on a sample of peripheral blood. The rearrangement joins TRBV3-1 (or the pseudogene TRBV3-2) to TRBJ1-3; a possible D gene is TRBD1 (6 bases). The CDR3 loop is CASSPGTLSSGNTIYF. CDR3 in DNA: TGTGCCAGCAGCCCCGGGACACTCAGCTCTGGAAACACCATATATTTT.